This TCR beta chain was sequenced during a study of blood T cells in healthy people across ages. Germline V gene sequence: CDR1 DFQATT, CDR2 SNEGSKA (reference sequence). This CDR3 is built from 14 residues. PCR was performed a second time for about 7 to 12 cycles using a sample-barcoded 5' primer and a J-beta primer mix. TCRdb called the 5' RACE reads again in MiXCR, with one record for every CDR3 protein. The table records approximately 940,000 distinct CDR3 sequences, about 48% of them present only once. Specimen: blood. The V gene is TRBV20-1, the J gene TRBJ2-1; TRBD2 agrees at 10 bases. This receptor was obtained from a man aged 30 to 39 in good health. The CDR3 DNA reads TGCAATGCCCGTTATAGCGGGGGGTTATATGAGCAGTTCTTC. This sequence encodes CNARYSGGLYEQFF.